Only a few counts were recorded for the clone carrying this T cell receptor (beta chain). The record originates from a study of blood T cells in healthy people across ages. Primed by a sample-barcoded 5' primer and a J-beta primer mix, a second PCR proceeded for about 7 to 11 cycles. TCRdb re-analysed the 5' RACE reads in MiXCR, keeping a single row per CDR3 protein. The sample has roughly 830,000 distinct CDR3 sequences, approximately 67% seen once; the top ten hold around a quarter. J lost 4 bases, V lost 3 bases, and 2 bases had no gene match. The germline CDR1 and CDR2 sequences are MGHDK and SYGVNS. The length of the CDR3 is 14 residues.

What was sequenced was blood. This clonotype originated in a man aged 25 to 40 in good health. The gene calls are TRBV25-1 and TRBJ2-2; 7 bases agree with TRBD1. The CDR3: CASSDRDSTGELFF. DNA for the CDR3: TGTGCCAGCAGTGACCGGGACAGCACCGGGGAGCTGTTTTTT.